This TCR beta chain was obtained from a study of blood T cell repertoires in COVID-19 (dated by TCRdb to 2020 to 2021). About the full investigation: Samples covering the acute and convalescent phases of COVID-19 were provided by collaborators in the United States, Italy and Spain. The prospective study material was composed of cDNA or gDNA derived from T cells, B-cell-depleted T cells, or PBMCs. Subjects who had been exposed to COVID-19, were actively infected with it, or had recovered from it provided the deeply sampled blood TCRbeta repertoires that made up the dataset. The repertoires were released in a freely available public database meant as a resource for research on the immune response to SARS-CoV-2. The samples were drawn from the first 160 participants of the ongoing ImmuneRACE study and from roughly 1,300 subjects provided by 6 global collaborators. The sample metadata nearly always contained a de-identified subject ID, COVID-19 status, age in years and sex. Where available, HLA class I and class II types were taken from metadata supplied by the sample provider and were not determined by assay-based typing. Overall study outcomes, separate from this receptor: The amount of clinical and demographic metadata varied by source and participant and was provided uncurated.

Concerning this clone itself: This clone's antigen is unknown. No much larger clone exists at a distance of one base, and base qualities are not known.

TCRbeta CDR3 regions were amplified from genomic DNA using the immunoSEQ Assay, a bias-controlled multiplex PCR. The authors processed their data as follows. Nucleated cell counts per sample were estimated from amplification of reference gene primers within the assay. To quantify the absolute abundance of each unique TCRbeta CDR3 rearrangement, sequence reads were collapsed and filtered. For each sample, productive Simpson clonality was calculated by taking the square root of Simpson's diversity index across productive rearrangements. TCRdb carries this immuneACCESS record with in-frame sequences only. Its versions omit some clonotypes, under half of them owing to an unresolved V gene in the studies checked, with the rest unexplained. Clone size and the V and J calls come from that table; the DNA yielded D and trimming. Counted in this sample were around 180,000 clones; about nine tenths of them appeared once. Around 21% of the sample goes to the ten largest clones.

Collaborating institutions collected whole blood in K2EDTA tubes following their own protocols. For TCRbeta analysis, collaborators shipped samples as frozen whole blood, isolated PBMCs, or DNA extracted from either of those sample types. Taken from cysteine to phenylalanine, the CDR3 has 15 residues. Only the CDR3 region is kept as DNA, spanning 45 bases read in frame from base 1. The germline V gene specifies SGHNT as CDR1 and YENEEA as CDR2. The junction shows trimming of 5 bases on V and 1 base on J, plus 13 bases between the germline ends. Rearrangement joined TRBV11-3 to TRBJ2-3; the D region possibly corresponds to TRBD1 (6 bases align). The source is a man aged 65 to 79 with active or convalescent COVID-19. Sequenced input: peripheral blood. The CDR3 region has the sequence CASSAGEGGTDTQYF. The bases are TGTGCCAGCAGCGCGGGCGAGGGGGGCACAGATACGCAGTATTTT.